The 10 T cell receptor beta chains given below trace back to one sample, sequenced in a study of cytomegalovirus exposure and HLA in healthy donors. Use of 60 Vbeta and 13 Jbeta primers characterized the PCR. Some clones are missing from TCRdb's copy, which holds only in-frame ones; the method was immunoSEQ multiplex PCR. The data hold 240,000 or so clones, with about 81% observed a single time. The sequencing sample was made of PBMCs. These receptors all come from an older woman in good health and CMV-seropositive.

This chain connects TRBV7-9 to TRBJ1-2; D is ambiguous. The CDR3 spans 15 residues. Trimming shortened V by 2 bases and J by 7 bases, and 17 bases separated the two germline ends. Germline assignment: CDR1 SEHNR and CDR2 FQNEAQ (reference sequence). CDR3 loop: CASSLRSPGGGGYTF. CDR3 nucleotides: TGTGCCAGCAGCTTAAGGTCTCCGGGAGGCGGTGGCTACACCTTC.

This clone was found a few times. The chain couples TRBV6-5 to TRBJ2-3; perhaps TRBD2 as D (5 bases). From germline, CDR1 is MNHEY and CDR2 SVGAGI. This CDR3 is 16 amino acids long. Trimming took 0 bases from V and 2 from J, leaving 12 bases between them. The CDR3 DNA reads as TGTGCCAGCAGTTACTCGAGTCAGCGGTACACAGATACGCAGTATTTT. Protein: CASSYSSQRYTDTQYF.

This clone appeared once. J is TRBJ2-7 and V is TRBV28; 10 bases agree with TRBD1. Germline V gene sequence: CDR1 MDHEN, CDR2 SYDVKM. CDR3 length: 15 amino acids. Losses at the gene ends were 6 bases for V and 6 bases for J; bases not matched to a gene: 11. CDR3 bases: TGTGCCAGCAGCAGCTCCGGGACAGGGGTTCGCGAGCAGTACTTC. Amino acids: CASSSSGTGVREQYF.

The rearrangement links TRBV2 to TRBJ1-2; no firm D call. CDR1 and CDR2 (germline): SNHLY, FYNNEI. This CDR3 comprises 15 residues. The ends were cut back, 4 bases at V and 7 bases at J, with 19 bases in the middle. Here the CDR3 DNA reads TGTGCCAGCAGTGGGTCGCGGTTCATTACCTCTGGCTACACCTTC. Encoded protein: CASSGSRFITSGYTF.

The chain couples TRBV2 to TRBJ2-3; 9 nucleotides agree with TRBD2. The CDR3 extends over 15 amino acids. The ends lost 4 bases at V and 6 bases at J; junction bases unmatched: 8. The V gene's germline CDR1 is SNHLY and CDR2 FYNNEI. The CDR3 loop reads CASSVPAGGPDTQYF. In DNA form, the CDR3 reads TGTGCCAGCAGTGTCCCGGCGGGAGGGCCGGATACGCAGTATTTT.

The chain is built from TRBV5-4 and TRBJ1-2; 7 nucleotides match TRBD1. J was trimmed by 2 bases and V by 1 base; bases with no gene match: 2. The V gene's germline CDR1 is SGHNT and CDR2 YYREEE (reference sequence). This CDR3 is built from 14 residues. The DNA for the CDR3 is TGTGCCAGCAGCTTGAAGGGGGCGAACTATGGCTACACCTTC. Amino acid sequence: CASSLKGANYGYTF.

The chain uses TRBV28 and TRBJ2-7; the D gene is possibly TRBD1 (6 bases). Germline CDR1 MDHEN, CDR2 SYDVKM. The V end was cut by 5 bases, the J end by 6 bases, with 23 bases between. CDR3 length equals 16 residues. The CDR3: CASSRGITGKRGEQYF. As DNA, the CDR3 is TGTGCCAGCAGTAGGGGAATAACAGGGAAGAGGGGCGAGCAGTACTTC. Combining the CDR3 with reference TRBV28 and TRBJ2-7 gives the whole variable domain DVKVTQSSRYLVKRTGEKVFLECVQDMDHENMFWYRQDPGLGLRLIYFSYDVKMKEKGDIPEGYSVSREKKERFSLILESASTNQTSMYLCASSRGITGKRGEQYFGPGTRLTVT.

The chain employs TRBV18 and TRBJ1-2; 7 nucleotides line up with TRBD1. Germline-derived CDR1 and CDR2 are KGHSH and LQKENI. The CDR3 totals 14 residues. The V segment lost 3 bases and the J segment 6 bases; nucleotides outside the gene matches: 7. Here the CDR3 DNA reads TGTGCCAGCTCACCTGGGCAGGGGGTTGATGGCTACACCTTC. It codes for CASSPGQGVDGYTF. Supplemented by reference TRBV18 and TRBJ1-2, the full variable domain reads NAGVMQNPRHLVRRRGQEARLRCSPMKGHSHVYWYRQLPEEGLKFMVYLQKENIIDESGMPKERFSAEFPKEGPSILRIQQVVRGDSAAYFCASSPGQGVDGYTFGSGTRLTVV.

This rearrangement joins TRBV15 to TRBJ2-5, with D hard to call. Per germline, CDR1 LNHNV and CDR2 YYDKDF (reference sequence). Trimming pared 1 base from V and 5 bases from J, leaving 14 bases between. The CDR3 runs to 15 residues. The CDR3 nucleotides are TGTGCCACCAGCAGAGGAGAAACCTCGATCGAGACCCAGTACTTC. Translated: CATSRGETSIETQYF.

This rearrangement joins TRBV5-4 to TRBJ2-2, with 8 bases matching TRBD1. The germline V gene has CDR1 SGHNT and CDR2 YYREEE (reference sequence). The length of the CDR3 is 15 residues. With V trimmed by 5 bases and J by 4 bases, 7 bases remained unmatched. The DNA of the CDR3 is TGTGCCAGCAGGTTCGACCAGGGGGCCACCGGGGAGCTGTTTTTT. Translating gives CASRFDQGATGELFF.